The present entry profiles one TCR beta chain with its context. The target antigen is unknown. The PCR employed 60 Vbeta primers together with 13 Jbeta primers. TCRdb keeps only in-frame clones here, not all; method: immunoSEQ multiplex PCR. The sample lists 200,000 to 250,000 clones, roughly 80% occurring once. The data belong to a study of cytomegalovirus exposure and HLA in healthy donors. General study results and limits: Reports credit the classifier with highly specific, highly sensitive diagnosis of cytomegalovirus status. Data from an earlier analysis indicated that most TCR beta V segments were productive either about 90% or about 30% of the time.

The germline V gene encodes CDR1 MNHEY and CDR2 SVGAGI. The ends lost 4 bases at V and 12 bases at J; junction bases unmatched: 5. The CDR3 totals 12 residues. The sample comprised PBMCs. The chain is built from TRBV6-5 and TRBJ2-1; 8 nucleotides agree with TRBD1. The TCR sequence derives from a man aged 30 to 45 in good health and CMV-seronegative. CDR3 residues: CASSLTGTGQFF. The CDR3 region has the DNA TGTGCCAGCAGTTTAACCGGGACAGGGCAGTTCTTC.